This is a list of T cell receptor beta chains from one sample in a study of T cell responses to AZD1222 COVID-19 vaccine. The table came from immunoSEQ multiplex PCR; TCRdb's copy has only in-frame clones and leaves some out. Of approximately 100,000 clones in the sample, over 85% were seen once. This sample comprised peripheral blood, obtained on day 0 of MenACWY control vaccination. The source is an adult in good health. The CDR3 runs from the conserved cysteine through the conserved F or W. The D gene is left open where the match is weak. Clone size is stated in some rows and not others, as once, few, many or a class when expanded.

D gene: NA; clone size: once; V gene: TRBV7-2; J gene: TRBJ1-1; CDR3 DNA: TGTGCCAGCAGTACAGGCACTGAAGCTTTCTTT; CDR3 protein: CASSTGTEAFF
D gene: TRBD2; clone size: NA; V gene: TRBV27; J gene: TRBJ2-1; CDR3 DNA: TGTGCCAGCAGTCTCTTAGGGACTAGCTCTCTCAATGAGCAGTTCTTC; CDR3 protein: CASSLLGTSSLNEQFF
D gene: NA; clone size: NA; V gene: TRBV27; J gene: TRBJ2-7; CDR3 DNA: TGTGCCAGCACTTTCAACCAGGGATACTACGAGCAGTACTTC; CDR3 protein: CASTFNQGYYEQYF
D gene: NA; clone size: NA; V gene: TRBV29-1; J gene: TRBJ1-1; CDR3 DNA: TGCAGCGGTTCACTGATGACTGAAGCTTTCTTT; CDR3 protein: CSGSLMTEAFF
D gene: TRBD2; clone size: NA; V gene: TRBV4-3; J gene: TRBJ2-2; CDR3 DNA: TGCGCCAGCAGCCAGGCGACCGGGACTAGCCGCACCGGGGAGCTGTTTTTT; CDR3 protein: CASSQATGTSRTGELFF
D gene: TRBD1; clone size: NA; V gene: TRBV11-3; J gene: TRBJ1-1; CDR3 DNA: TGTGCCAGCAGCTCGGGACAGGGGAACACTGAAGCTTTCTTT; CDR3 protein: CASSSGQGNTEAFF
D gene: TRBD1; clone size: NA; V gene: TRBV9; J gene: TRBJ2-7; CDR3 DNA: TGTGCCAGCACTGGCGGGACAGGGTACGAGCAGTACTTC; CDR3 protein: CASTGGTGYEQYF
D gene: NA; clone size: NA; V gene: TRBV7-2; J gene: TRBJ1-5; CDR3 DNA: TGTGCCAGCAGCTTAAGACGGGGGGATAGCAATCAGCCCCAGCATTTT; CDR3 protein: CASSLRRGDSNQPQHF
D gene: NA; clone size: once; V gene: TRBV5-4; J gene: TRBJ1-2; CDR3 DNA: TGTGCCAGCAGCTTGGACGCAATTAACTATGGCTACACCTTC; CDR3 protein: CASSLDAINYGYTF
D gene: TRBD2; clone size: NA; V gene: TRBV7-9; J gene: TRBJ2-5; CDR3 DNA: TGTGCCAGCAGCTTAGACAGAGTAGCGGGAAAAGAGACCCAGTACTTC; CDR3 protein: CASSLDRVAGKETQYF
D gene: NA; clone size: NA; V gene: TRBV4-2; J gene: TRBJ1-3; CDR3 DNA: TGTGCCAGCAGCCAAGAAAGAGGACTCAGCTCTGGAAACACCATATATTTT; CDR3 protein: CASSQERGLSSGNTIYF
D gene: TRBD1; clone size: NA; V gene: TRBV4-2; J gene: TRBJ1-4; CDR3 DNA: TGTGCCAGCAGCCAACAGAAGACAGGGGGCAGAAAGGAAAAACTGTTTTTT; CDR3 protein: CASSQQKTGGRKEKLFF
D gene: NA; clone size: NA; V gene: TRBV6-2/TRBV6-3; J gene: TRBJ2-7; CDR3 DNA: TGTGCCAGCAGTTACTCTTTTGTCTACGAGCAGTACTTC; CDR3 protein: CASSYSFVYEQYF
D gene: NA; clone size: NA; V gene: TRBV4-3; J gene: TRBJ1-4; CDR3 DNA: TGCGCCAGCAGAGGGGTCCTTAAGGAAAAACTGTTTTTT; CDR3 protein: CASRGVLKEKLFF
D gene: TRBD2; clone size: NA; V gene: TRBV6-5; J gene: TRBJ2-7; CDR3 DNA: TGTGCCAGCAGTTTACTAGCGGGAAACTACGAGCAGTACTTC; CDR3 protein: CASSLLAGNYEQYF
D gene: NA; clone size: NA; V gene: TRBV7-9; J gene: TRBJ1-4; CDR3 DNA: TGTGCCAGCAGCTTAGACTCCCGCATGGGGGAAAAACTGTTTTTT; CDR3 protein: CASSLDSRMGEKLFF
D gene: NA; clone size: NA; V gene: TRBV6-5; J gene: TRBJ1-2; CDR3 DNA: TGTGCCAGCAGGATCAGTTCTAACTATGGCTACACCTTC; CDR3 protein: CASRISSNYGYTF
D gene: TRBD1; clone size: NA; V gene: TRBV24-1; J gene: TRBJ1-5; CDR3 DNA: TGTGCCACCAGTGATCACCGACAGGGGTCCAATCAGCCCCAGCATTTT; CDR3 protein: CATSDHRQGSNQPQHF
D gene: NA; clone size: NA; V gene: TRBV6-2/TRBV6-3; J gene: TRBJ2-7; CDR3 DNA: TGTGCCAGCAGCTCCCCCGGGTTATCCTACGAGCAGTACTTC; CDR3 protein: CASSSPGLSYEQYF
D gene: NA; clone size: NA; V gene: TRBV28; J gene: TRBJ1-5; CDR3 DNA: TGTGCCAGCAGGATATCCGGGGGGCATCAGCCCCAGCATTTT; CDR3 protein: CASRISGGHQPQHF
D gene: TRBD1; clone size: NA; V gene: TRBV6-5; J gene: TRBJ1-2; CDR3 DNA: TGTGCCAGCAGTAACGGACAGGGCAATTATGGCTACACCTTC; CDR3 protein: CASSNGQGNYGYTF
D gene: NA; clone size: few; V gene: TRBV30; J gene: TRBJ1-2; CDR3 DNA: TGTGCCGGAGGAAATGACTATGGCTACACCTTC; CDR3 protein: CAGGNDYGYTF
D gene: TRBD1; clone size: NA; V gene: TRBV25-1; J gene: TRBJ1-2; CDR3 DNA: TGTGCCAGTGGACAGGGGTCGAGCTACACCTTC; CDR3 protein: CASGQGSSYTF
D gene: TRBD1; clone size: NA; V gene: TRBV5-6; J gene: TRBJ1-1; CDR3 DNA: TGTGCCAGCAGCTTGGCCCGGGGTAGGGGGCGGACTGAAGCTTTCTTT; CDR3 protein: CASSLARGRGRTEAFF